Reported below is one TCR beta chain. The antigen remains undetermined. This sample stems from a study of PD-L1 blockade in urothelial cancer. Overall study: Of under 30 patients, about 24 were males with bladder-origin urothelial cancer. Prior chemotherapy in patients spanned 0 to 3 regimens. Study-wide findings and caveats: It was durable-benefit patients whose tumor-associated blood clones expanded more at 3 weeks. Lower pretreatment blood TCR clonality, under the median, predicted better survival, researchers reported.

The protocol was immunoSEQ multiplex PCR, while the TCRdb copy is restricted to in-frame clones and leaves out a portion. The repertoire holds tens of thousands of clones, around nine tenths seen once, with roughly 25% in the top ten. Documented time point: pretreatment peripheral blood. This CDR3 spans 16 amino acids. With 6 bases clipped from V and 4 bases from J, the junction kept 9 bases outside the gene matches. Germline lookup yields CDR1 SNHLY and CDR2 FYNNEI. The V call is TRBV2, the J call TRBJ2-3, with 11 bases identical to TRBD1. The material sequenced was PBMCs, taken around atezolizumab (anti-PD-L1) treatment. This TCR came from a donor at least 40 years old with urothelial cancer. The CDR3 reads CASSDIGTGGPDTQYF. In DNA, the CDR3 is TGTGCCAGCAGCGATATTGGGACAGGGGGACCAGATACGCAGTATTTT.